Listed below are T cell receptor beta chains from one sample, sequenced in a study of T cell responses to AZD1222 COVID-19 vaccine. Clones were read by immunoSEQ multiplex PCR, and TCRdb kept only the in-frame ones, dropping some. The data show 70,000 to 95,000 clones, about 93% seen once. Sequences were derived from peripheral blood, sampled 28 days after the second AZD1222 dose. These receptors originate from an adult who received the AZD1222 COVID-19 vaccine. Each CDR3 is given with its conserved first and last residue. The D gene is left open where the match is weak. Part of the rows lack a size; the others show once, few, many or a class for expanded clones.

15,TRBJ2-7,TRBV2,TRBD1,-,TGTGCCAGCAGTGAACAACAGGGGGGAATCTACGAGCAGTACTTC,CASSEQQGGIYEQYF
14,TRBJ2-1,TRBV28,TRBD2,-,TGTGCCACCAAACTAGCGGGGGACTACAATGAGCAGTTCTTC,CATKLAGDYNEQFF
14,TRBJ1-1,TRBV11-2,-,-,TGTGCCAGCAGCTGGGCGACCCCGAACACTGAAGCTTTCTTT,CASSWATPNTEAFF
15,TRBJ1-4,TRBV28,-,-,TGTGCCAGCAGTTTACGGCCTTCCGGGGCTGAAAAACTGTTTTTT,CASSLRPSGAEKLFF
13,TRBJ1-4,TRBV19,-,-,TGTGCCAGTCCGACAGGTGCGGATGAAAAACTGTTTTTT,CASPTGADEKLFF
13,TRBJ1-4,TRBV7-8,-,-,TGTGCCAGCAGCGAGGGGACTAATGAAAAACTGTTTTTT,CASSEGTNEKLFF
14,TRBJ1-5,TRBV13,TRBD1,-,TGTGCCAGCAGTTACGACGGAGGACAGGGGCCCCAGCATTTT,CASSYDGGQGPQHF
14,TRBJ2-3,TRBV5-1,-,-,TGCGCCAGCAGCTTGGTAGCGGACACAGATACGCAGTATTTT,CASSLVADTDTQYF
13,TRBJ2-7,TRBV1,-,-,TGCACCAGCAGTCCGGACGTTAACTACGAGCAGTACTTC,CTSSPDVNYEQYF
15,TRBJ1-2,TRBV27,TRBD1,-,TGTGCCAGCAGTTTGGACAGGTCCGGTAGCTATGGCTACACCTTC,CASSLDRSGSYGYTF
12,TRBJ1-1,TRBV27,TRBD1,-,TGTGCCAGCAGTTCGACAGGGACTGAAGCTTTCTTT,CASSSTGTEAFF
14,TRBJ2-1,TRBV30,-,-,TGTGCCTGGAGCCCGGGTAGATCCTACAATGAGCAGTTCTTC,CAWSPGRSYNEQFF
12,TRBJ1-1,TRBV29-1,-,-,TGCAGCGTTGACAGGGCTGGCGCTGAAGCTTTCTTT,CSVDRAGAEAFF
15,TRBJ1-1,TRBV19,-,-,TGTGCCAGTACCCGAGGGCGGCTTACGGGCACTGAAGCTTTCTTT,CASTRGRLTGTEAFF
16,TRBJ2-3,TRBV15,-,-,TGTGCCACCAGCAGAGTCGGCGGCCACTTCACAGATACGCAGTATTTT,CATSRVGGHFTDTQYF
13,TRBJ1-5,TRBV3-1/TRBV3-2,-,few,TGTGCCAGCAGCCGGGACATGAATCAGCCCCAGCATTTT,CASSRDMNQPQHF
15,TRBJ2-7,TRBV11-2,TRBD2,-,TGTGCCAGCAGCCATACCACTGGACTAGCGTACGAGCAGTACTTC,CASSHTTGLAYEQYF
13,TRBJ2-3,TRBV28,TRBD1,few,TGTGCCAGCACCTCTATCGGACAGGGTGGGGAGTATTTT,CASTSIGQGGEYF
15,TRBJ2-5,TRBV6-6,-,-,TGTGCCAGCAGGTACCGTGAGCAATCCCAAGAGACCCAGTACTTC,CASRYREQSQETQYF
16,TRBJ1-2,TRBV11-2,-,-,TGTGCCAGCAGCTATGGCGGTGCAGGGGACTCAGGGGGCTACACCTTC,CASSYGGAGDSGGYTF
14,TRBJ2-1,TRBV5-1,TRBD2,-,TGCGCCAGCAGCTTGTCGGGGGGAGGCAATGAGCAGTTCTTC,CASSLSGGGNEQFF
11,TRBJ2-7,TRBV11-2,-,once,TGTGCCAGCAGCCCCCACAACGAGCAGTACTTC,CASSPHNEQYF
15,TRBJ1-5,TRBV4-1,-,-,TGCGCCAGCAGCCAAGGCGGGACGGTTTATCAGCCCCAGCATTTT,CASSQGGTVYQPQHF
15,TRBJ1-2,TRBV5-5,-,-,TGTGCCAGCAGCTTGGCCGGGCAGGGGAACTATGGCTACACCTTC,CASSLAGQGNYGYTF
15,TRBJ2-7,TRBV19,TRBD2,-,TGTGCCAGTAGTATGCCTAGCGGGAAAGACTACGAGCAGTACTTC,CASSMPSGKDYEQYF